This T cell receptor beta chain was sequenced during a study of T cell responses to AZD1222 COVID-19 vaccine. Broader study findings: Samples come after the peak T cell response, not at day 14. Of spike-specific TCRs, nearly half reportedly target regions left unmutated in variants. Rises in breadth and depth of Spike-specific TCRs came after two AZD1222 doses.

With regard to this clone: Its specificity is unknown.

This table comes from immunoSEQ multiplex PCR, and its TCRdb copy is limited to in-frame clones, with some not included. The table records around 150,000 clones, 94% of them present only once. Trimming removed 6 bases from V and 2 bases from J, with 13 bases in between. Germline-derived CDR1 and CDR2 are SGHTA and FQGNSA. The CDR3 extends over 14 amino acids. Material: peripheral blood, obtained 28 days after the second AZD1222 dose. The chain is built from TRBV7-2 and TRBJ1-1; a weak D match, TRBD1 (6 bases). This sequence originates from an adult who received the AZD1222 COVID-19 vaccine. CDR3 coding DNA: TGTGCCAGCAGAGCGACAGGCCCCAACACTGAAGCTTTCTTT. Its protein is CASRATGPNTEAFF.